This T cell receptor (beta chain) was profiled in a study of a mutant IDH1 vaccine in newly diagnosed glioma. Overall study context: All eight of the vaccinations patients received fell in weeks 1, 3, 5, 7, 11, 15, 19 and 23. Antecedent treatment encompassed radiotherapy, temozolomide, or their combination; the majority received both. General study findings and limits: Vaccine-induced immune responses occurred in roughly 93% of patients.

Assay used: immunoSEQ multiplex PCR; TCRdb lists only in-frame clones, some missing. The sample consists of about 42,000 clones, 80% to 90% of them appearing once. Notes on this clone: Antigen unknown.

The sample's time point: week 5, during vaccination. All doses held 300 ug of mutant IDH1 20-mer peptide, with topical imiquimod. Newly diagnosed WHO grade 3 or 4 IDH1-mutant, ATRX-lost astrocytomas were identified in the donors. This sample comprised PBMCs, obtained from a glioma patient whose treatment included an IDH1 peptide vaccine. This TCR came from a man aged 40-49 years with glioma.

DNA for the CDR3: TGTGCCAGCAGCTTACAGGGCGGAAACGAGCAGTACTTC. Translation: CASSLQGGNEQYF. This chain uses TRBV7-3 with TRBJ2-7; a possible D gene is TRBD1 (5 bases). The V gene's germline CDR1 is SGHTA and CDR2 FQGTGA. V lost 2 bases and J 5 bases, leaving 10 bases between the germline ends. CDR3 size: 13 residues.